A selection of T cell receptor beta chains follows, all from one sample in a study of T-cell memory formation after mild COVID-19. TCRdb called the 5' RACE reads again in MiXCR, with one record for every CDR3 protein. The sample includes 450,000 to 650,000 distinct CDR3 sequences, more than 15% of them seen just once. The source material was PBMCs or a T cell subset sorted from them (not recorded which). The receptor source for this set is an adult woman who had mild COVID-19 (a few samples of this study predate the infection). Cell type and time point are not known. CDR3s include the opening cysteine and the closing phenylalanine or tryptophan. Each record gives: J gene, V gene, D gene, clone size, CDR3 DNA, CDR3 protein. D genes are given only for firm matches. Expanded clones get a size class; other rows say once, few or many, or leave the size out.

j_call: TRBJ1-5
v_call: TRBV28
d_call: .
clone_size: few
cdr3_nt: TGTGCCAGCAGTTTATGGTCTCTAAATAGCAATCAGCCCCAGCATTTT
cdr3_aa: CASSLWSLNSNQPQHF

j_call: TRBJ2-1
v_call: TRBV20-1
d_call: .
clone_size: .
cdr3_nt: TGCAGTGCTAGAGACCTTAGTATCCTGGCGGTCTCCTACAATGAGCAGTTCTTC
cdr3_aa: CSARDLSILAVSYNEQFF

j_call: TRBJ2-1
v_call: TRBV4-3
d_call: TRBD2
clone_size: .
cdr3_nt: TGCGCCAGCAGCCATTCACTAGCGGGAGTTCGAAATGAGCAGTTCTTC
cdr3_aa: CASSHSLAGVRNEQFF

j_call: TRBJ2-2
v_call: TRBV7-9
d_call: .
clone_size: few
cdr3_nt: TGTGCCAGCAGCTTAGCGCTACGACAGGCCGAGTTTTTT
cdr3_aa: CASSLALRQAEFF

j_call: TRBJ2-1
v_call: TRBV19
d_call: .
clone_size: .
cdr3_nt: TGTGCCAGTAGTATCCTGACTAGTTCGGATGAGCAGTTCTTC
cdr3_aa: CASSILTSSDEQFF

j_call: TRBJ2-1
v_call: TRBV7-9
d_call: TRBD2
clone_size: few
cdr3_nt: TGTGCCAGCAGCCCTAGCGGGTCGGGGACTTACAATGAGCAGTTCTTC
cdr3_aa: CASSPSGSGTYNEQFF

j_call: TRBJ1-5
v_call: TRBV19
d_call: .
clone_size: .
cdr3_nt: TGTGCCAGTAGTATAGGAGGCACCTATCAGCCCCAGCATTTT
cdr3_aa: CASSIGGTYQPQHF

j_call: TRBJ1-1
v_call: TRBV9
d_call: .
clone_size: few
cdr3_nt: TGTGCCAGCAGCGTAGGGGATGAGGGAAATGCTTTCTTT
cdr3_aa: CASSVGDEGNAFF

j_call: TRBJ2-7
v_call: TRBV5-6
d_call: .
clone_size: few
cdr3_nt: TGTGCCAGCAGCTTGCACGGGCCCTACGAGCAGTACTTC
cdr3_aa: CASSLHGPYEQYF

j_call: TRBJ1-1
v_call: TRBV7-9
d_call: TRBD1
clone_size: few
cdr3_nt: TGTGCCAGCAGCGAATTAGTGACAGGGTATAACACTGAAGCTTTCTTT
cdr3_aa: CASSELVTGYNTEAFF

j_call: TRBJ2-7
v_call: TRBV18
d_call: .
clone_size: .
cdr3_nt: TGTGCCAGCTCACCAGGGGACACGGCCCTCGGCGAGCAGTACTTC
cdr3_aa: CASSPGDTALGEQYF

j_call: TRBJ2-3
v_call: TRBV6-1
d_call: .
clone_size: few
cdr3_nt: TGTGCCAGCAGTGAATGGGGGAATACGCAGTATTTT
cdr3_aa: CASSEWGNTQYF

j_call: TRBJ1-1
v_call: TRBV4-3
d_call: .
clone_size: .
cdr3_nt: TGCGCCAGCAGCCAAAAGGGAGGGGTGACTGAAGCTTTCTTT
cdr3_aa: CASSQKGGVTEAFF

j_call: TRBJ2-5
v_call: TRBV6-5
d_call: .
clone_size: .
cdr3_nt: TGTGCCAGCAGTTACTCGAATAAGGGTCCGGAGACCCAGTACTTC
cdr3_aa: CASSYSNKGPETQYF

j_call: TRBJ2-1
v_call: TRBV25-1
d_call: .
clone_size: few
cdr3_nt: TGTGCCAGCAGTGAAGGTCTTGGGCTTCACAATGAGCAGTTCTTC
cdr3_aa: CASSEGLGLHNEQFF

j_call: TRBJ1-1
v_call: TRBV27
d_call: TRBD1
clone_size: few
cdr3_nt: TGTGCCAGCAGTAACCTTCCCTTTGGGACAGGGTTAGCCACTGAAGCTTTCTTT
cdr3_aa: CASSNLPFGTGLATEAFF

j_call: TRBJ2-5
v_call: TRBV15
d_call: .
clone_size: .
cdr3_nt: TGTGCCACCAGCATCGCAGGACGGGGTATCGAGACCCAGTACTTC
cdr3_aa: CATSIAGRGIETQYF

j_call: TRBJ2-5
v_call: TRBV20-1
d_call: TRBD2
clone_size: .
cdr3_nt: TGCAGTGCTGGGACTAGTAGGACCCAGTACTTC
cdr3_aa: CSAGTSRTQYF

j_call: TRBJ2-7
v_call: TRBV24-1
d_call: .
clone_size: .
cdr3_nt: TGTGCCACCAGTGATCGGACGGGGACCTCCTACGAGCAGTACTTC
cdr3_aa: CATSDRTGTSYEQYF

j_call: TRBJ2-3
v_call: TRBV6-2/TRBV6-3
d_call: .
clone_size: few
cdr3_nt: TGTGCCAGCAGCCCCAGCGGGTATACGCAGTATTTT
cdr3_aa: CASSPSGYTQYF

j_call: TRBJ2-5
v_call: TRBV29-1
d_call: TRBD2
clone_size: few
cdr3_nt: TGCAGCGTTGAACTAGCGGTGGAGACCCAGTACTTC
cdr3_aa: CSVELAVETQYF

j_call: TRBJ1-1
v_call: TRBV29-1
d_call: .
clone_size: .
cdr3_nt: TGCAGCGTTGCTGGGTGGAACACTGAAGCTTTCTTT
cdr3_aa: CSVAGWNTEAFF

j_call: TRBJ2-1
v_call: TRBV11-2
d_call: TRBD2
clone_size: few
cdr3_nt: TGTGCCAGCAGCTTAGCTCCTGCGGGAGGGCCGGTCTATGAGCAGTTCTTC
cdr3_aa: CASSLAPAGGPVYEQFF

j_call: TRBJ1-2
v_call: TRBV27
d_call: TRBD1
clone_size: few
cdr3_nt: TGTGCCAGCAGTTTATTCGCCGCAGGGGGCGACTATGGCTACACCTTC
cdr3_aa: CASSLFAAGGDYGYTF

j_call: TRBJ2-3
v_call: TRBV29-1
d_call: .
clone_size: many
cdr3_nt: TGCAGCTCCCGTGGGGGGCTCGGGGCGCAGTATTTT
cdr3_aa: CSSRGGLGAQYF

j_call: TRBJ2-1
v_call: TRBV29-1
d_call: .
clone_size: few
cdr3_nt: TGCAGCGTTGAATTTATGTATGAGCAGTTCTTC
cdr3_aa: CSVEFMYEQFF

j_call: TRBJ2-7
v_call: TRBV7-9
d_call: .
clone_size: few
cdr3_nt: TGTGCCAGCAGCCCCTATGATATGTACGAGCAGTACTTC
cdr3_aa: CASSPYDMYEQYF

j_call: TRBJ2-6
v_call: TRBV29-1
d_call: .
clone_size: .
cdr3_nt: TGCAGCGTTGGGGTCAGGGGTACTGGGGCCAACGTCCTGACTTTC
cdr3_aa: CSVGVRGTGANVLTF

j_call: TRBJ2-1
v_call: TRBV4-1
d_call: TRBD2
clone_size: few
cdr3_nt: TGCGCCAGCAGCCAAGAGACTAGCGGGGGGGCCCCTTTCTACAATGAGCAGTTCTTC
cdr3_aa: CASSQETSGGAPFYNEQFF

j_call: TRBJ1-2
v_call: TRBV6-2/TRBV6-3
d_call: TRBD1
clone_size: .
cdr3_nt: TGTGCCAGCAGTTACGACCGGGGGACAGGGGACGCCGGCTACACCTTC
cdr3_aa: CASSYDRGTGDAGYTF

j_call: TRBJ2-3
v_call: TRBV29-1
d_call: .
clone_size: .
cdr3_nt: TGCAGCGCCGAAAGGGGGGGCACAGATACGCAGTATTTT
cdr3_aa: CSAERGGTDTQYF

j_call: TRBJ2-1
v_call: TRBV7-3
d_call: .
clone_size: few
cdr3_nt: TGTGCCAGCAGCCTACACGGACTGTCTACCTACAATGAGCAGTTCTTC
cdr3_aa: CASSLHGLSTYNEQFF

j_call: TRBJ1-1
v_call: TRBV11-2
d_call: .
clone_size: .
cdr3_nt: TGTGCCAGCAGCTTCCGCGGGACGAGGGGCGTTAAGAGCACTGAAGCTTTCTTT
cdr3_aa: CASSFRGTRGVKSTEAFF

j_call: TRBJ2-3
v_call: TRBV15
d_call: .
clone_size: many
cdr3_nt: TGTGCCACCAGCACCCAGGAGAGGCCCTTTTATAGCACAGATACGCAGTATTTT
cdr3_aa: CATSTQERPFYSTDTQYF

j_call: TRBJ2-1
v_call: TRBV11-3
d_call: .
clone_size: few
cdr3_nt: TGTGCCAGCAGCTTGGGAAAGGGCCCTCCTCAGCTCCTCAATGAGCAGTTCTTC
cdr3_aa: CASSLGKGPPQLLNEQFF

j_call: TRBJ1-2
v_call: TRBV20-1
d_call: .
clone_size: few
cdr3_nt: TGCAGTGCTAGAGCGGGAACAGATCTCTATGGCTACACCTTC
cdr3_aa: CSARAGTDLYGYTF

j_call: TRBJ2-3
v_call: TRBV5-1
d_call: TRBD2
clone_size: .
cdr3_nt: TGCGCCAGCAGCTTGGGGGACTACGAAACCACGCAGTATTTT
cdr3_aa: CASSLGDYETTQYF

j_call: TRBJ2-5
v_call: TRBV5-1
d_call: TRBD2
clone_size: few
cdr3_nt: TGCGCCAGCAGCTTGATTGGCGGGGGGACACAAGAGACCCAGTACTTC
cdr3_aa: CASSLIGGGTQETQYF

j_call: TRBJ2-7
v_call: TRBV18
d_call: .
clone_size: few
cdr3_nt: TGTGCCAGCTCACCGGCTTTGGGGGGCCCAAACGAGCAGTACTTC
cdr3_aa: CASSPALGGPNEQYF

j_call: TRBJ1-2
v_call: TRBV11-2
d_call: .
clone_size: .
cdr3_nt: TGTGCCAGCAGCTTAGGCGCGGGACCCAGAGTCTATGGCTACACCTTC
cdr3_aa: CASSLGAGPRVYGYTF

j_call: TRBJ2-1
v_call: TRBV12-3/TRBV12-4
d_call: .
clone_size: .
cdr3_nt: TGTGCCAGCAGTTTTGGGACCAATCCTACCTACAATGAGCAGTTCTTC
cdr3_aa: CASSFGTNPTYNEQFF

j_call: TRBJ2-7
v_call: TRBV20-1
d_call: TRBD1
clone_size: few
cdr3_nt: TGCAGTGTCCGACTCCAGGACAGGGGGCTGGGCGAGCAGTACTTC
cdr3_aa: CSVRLQDRGLGEQYF

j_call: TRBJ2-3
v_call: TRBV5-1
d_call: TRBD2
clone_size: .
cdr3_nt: TGCGCCAGCAGCTTTAGCGGGGGTAGATTAGATACGCAGTATTTT
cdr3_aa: CASSFSGGRLDTQYF

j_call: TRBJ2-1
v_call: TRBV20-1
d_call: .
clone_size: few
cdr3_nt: TGCAGTGCTAGAGATCGGCTGGATGAGCAGTTCTTC
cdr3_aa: CSARDRLDEQFF

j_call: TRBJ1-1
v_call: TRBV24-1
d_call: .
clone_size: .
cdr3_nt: TGTGCCACCAGTGATGGTAGGGAGGCTGAAGCTTTCTTT
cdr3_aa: CATSDGREAEAFF

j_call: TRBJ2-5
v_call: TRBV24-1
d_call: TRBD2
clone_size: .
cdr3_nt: TGTGCCACCAGTGATTTGCGGACTAGCGGAACGGAGCAAGAGACCCAGTACTTC
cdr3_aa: CATSDLRTSGTEQETQYF

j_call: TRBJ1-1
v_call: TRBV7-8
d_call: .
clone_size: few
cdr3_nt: TGTGCCAGCAGGCTAGGGGGTGGGGACACTGAAGCTTTCTTT
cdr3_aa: CASRLGGGDTEAFF

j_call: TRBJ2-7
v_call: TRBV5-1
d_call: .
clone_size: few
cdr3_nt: TGCGCCAGCAGCTTGACAGAGGTGTACGAGCAGTACTTC
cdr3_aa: CASSLTEVYEQYF

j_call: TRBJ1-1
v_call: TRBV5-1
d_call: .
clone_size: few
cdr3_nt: TGCGCCAGCAGCTTGTCGGAGATAAAGAACACTGAAGCTTTCTTT
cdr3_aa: CASSLSEIKNTEAFF

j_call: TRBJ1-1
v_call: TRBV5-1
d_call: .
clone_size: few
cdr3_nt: TGCGCCAGCAGGGCGACAGGAACTCTGAACACTGAAGCTTTCTTT
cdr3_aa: CASRATGTLNTEAFF

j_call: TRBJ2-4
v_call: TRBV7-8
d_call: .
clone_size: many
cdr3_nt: TGTGCCAGCAGTTATCCAGACTCCCTAGCCAAAAACATTCAGTACTTC
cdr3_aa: CASSYPDSLAKNIQYF

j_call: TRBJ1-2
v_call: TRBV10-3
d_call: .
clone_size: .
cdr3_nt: TGTGCCATCAGGGAAGGACTTGGCGGGGGCTACACCTTC
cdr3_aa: CAIREGLGGGYTF

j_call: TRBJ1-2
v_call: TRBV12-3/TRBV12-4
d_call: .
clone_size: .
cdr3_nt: TGTGCCAGCAGTTTCCACCCGTTGACGGCAGCTAACTATGGCTACACCTTC
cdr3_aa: CASSFHPLTAANYGYTF